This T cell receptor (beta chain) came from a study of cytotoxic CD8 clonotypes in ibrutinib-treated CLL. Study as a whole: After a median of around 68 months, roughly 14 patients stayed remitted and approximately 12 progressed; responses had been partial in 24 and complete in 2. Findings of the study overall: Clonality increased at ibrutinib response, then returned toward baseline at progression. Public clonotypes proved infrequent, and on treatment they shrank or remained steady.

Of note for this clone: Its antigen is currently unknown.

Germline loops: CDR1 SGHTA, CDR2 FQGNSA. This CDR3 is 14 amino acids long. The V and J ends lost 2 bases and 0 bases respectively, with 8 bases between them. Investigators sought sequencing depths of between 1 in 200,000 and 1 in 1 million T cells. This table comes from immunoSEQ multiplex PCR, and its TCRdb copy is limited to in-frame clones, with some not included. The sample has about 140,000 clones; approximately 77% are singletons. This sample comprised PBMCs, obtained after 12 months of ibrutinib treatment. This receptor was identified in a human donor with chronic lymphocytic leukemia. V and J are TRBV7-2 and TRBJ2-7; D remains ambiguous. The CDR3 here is CASSLTPSSYEQYF. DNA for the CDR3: TGTGCCAGCAGCTTAACACCCAGCTCCTACGAGCAGTACTTC. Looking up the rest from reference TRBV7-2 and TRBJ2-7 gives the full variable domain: GAGVSQSPSNKVTEKGKDVELRCDPISGHTALYWYRQSLGQGLEFLIYFQGNSAPDKSGLPSDRFSAERTGGSVSTLTIQRTQQEDSAVYLCASSLTPSSYEQYFGPGTRLTVT.